A single sample gave rise to the 5 T cell receptor beta chains below, sequenced in a study of T cell repertoires in cytomegalovirus infection. TCRdb reprocessed the reads with MiXCR, giving one entry per CDR3 protein. In the table there are around 260,000 distinct CDR3 sequences, 25% of which are singletons. Specimen: PBMCs. These receptors came from a human donor in good health (CMV status not recorded). Some clones in this sample may be carry-over from other donors' samples.

This clonotype showed up just a few times. The rearrangement uses TRBV7-9 and TRBJ1-4, with 8 bases fitting TRBD1. V lost 5 bases, J lost 6 bases, and 8 bases stayed unmatched. This CDR3 is built from 15 residues. Germline V lookup: CDR1 SEHNR, CDR2 FQNEAQ (reference sequence). Here the CDR3 reads CASSLKTGADEKLFF. In nucleotides, the CDR3 is TGTGCCAGCAGCCTAAAGACAGGGGCCGATGAAAAACTGTTTTTT.

This clonotype has a handful of counts. The chain combines TRBV7-9 with TRBJ1-2; no reliable D call. Germline V lookup: CDR1 SEHNR, CDR2 FQNEAQ (reference sequence). V was clipped by 2 bases and J by 2 bases, with 18 bases between them. The CDR3 is 17 residues long. DNA of the CDR3: TGTGCCAGCAGCTTAATTGAGGGAATAGGGAGCAACTATGGCTACACCTTC. Residues: CASSLIEGIGSNYGYTF. The full variable domain, its missing parts supplied by reference TRBV7-9 and TRBJ1-2, is DTGVSQNPRHKITKRGQNVTFRCDPISEHNRLYWYRQTLGQGPEFLTYFQNEAQLEKSRLLSDRFSAERPKGSFSTLEIQRTEQGDSAMYLCASSLIEGIGSNYGYTFGSGTRLTVV.

The chain carries TRBV29-1 and TRBJ2-6; D ambiguous. Between the trimmed V and J ends, which lost 6 bases and 0 bases, there was a span of 15 bases. Looked up from germline, CDR1 is SQVTM and CDR2 is ANQGSEA. The CDR3 contains 16 residues. This chain's CDR3 is CSVPLGRSSGANVLTF. In DNA form, the CDR3 reads TGCAGCGTCCCCCTCGGACGGAGCTCTGGGGCCAACGTCCTGACTTTC.

In DNA, the CDR3 is TGTGCCAGCAGTTTATACCAGGGCCGGGGCTACACCTTC. This sequence encodes CASSLYQGRGYTF. This chain connects TRBV27 to TRBJ1-2, with D possibly being TRBD1 (5 bases). Germline CDR1 MNHEY, CDR2 SMNVEV (reference sequence). V dropped 1 base and J dropped 8 bases, with 11 bases sitting between them. The length of the CDR3 is 13 residues.

This clonotype has at least ten counts. This chain connects TRBV7-2 to TRBJ2-7; D ambiguous. The germline CDR1 and CDR2 sequences are SGHTA and FQGNSA. The V end was cut by 2 bases, the J end by 3 bases, with 8 bases between. CDR3 length: 13 amino acids. The chain's CDR3 is CASSLYQGYEQYF. In nucleotides, the CDR3 is TGTGCCAGCAGCTTATATCAAGGCTACGAGCAGTACTTC.